Described below is a single T cell receptor (beta chain) sequence and its context. This clone was observed a few times. The target of this receptor is not known. Qualities for individual bases were not recorded, and no much larger clone is one base off. Each collaborating institution followed its own protocols to collect whole blood in K2EDTA tubes. For TCRbeta analysis, collaborators shipped samples as frozen whole blood, isolated PBMCs, or DNA extracted from either of those sample types. As encoded in the germline V gene, CDR1 is MNHEY while CDR2 is SVGAGI. The germline V and J ends show losses of 7 bases and 7 bases respectively, and no gene match explains 10 bases of the junction. Inclusive of the bounding cysteine and phenylalanine, the CDR3 is 15 residues long. Only the CDR3 DNA stays, 45 bases, in frame from base 1. The immunoSEQ Assay, a bias-controlled multiplex PCR, was used to amplify TCRbeta CDR3 regions from genomic DNA. The study's own analysis went as follows. Within the assay, amplification of reference gene primers was used to estimate how many nucleated cells each sample contained. To quantify the absolute abundance of each unique TCRbeta CDR3 rearrangement, sequence reads were collapsed and filtered. For each sample, productive Simpson clonality was calculated by taking the square root of Simpson's diversity index across productive rearrangements. The immuneACCESS repertoire file appears here via TCRdb, limited to in-frame rearrangements. These files lack a portion of the clones; in checked studies, under half of the deficit traces to unresolved V genes, and the cause of the others is not known. V and J calls and clone size are copied from that table; D and trimming were computed from the DNA. Here the sample has around 100,000 clones; about 90% occur a single time. 7.4% of the sample is held by the ten biggest clonotypes.

This entry comes from a study of blood T cell repertoires in COVID-19 (dated by TCRdb to 2018 to 2020). General notes on the study: Samples from collaborators originated in the United States, Italy and Spain and spanned both the acute and convalescent phases of COVID-19. The repertoires were released in a freely available public database intended as a resource for research on the immune response to SARS-CoV-2. The dataset comprised deeply sampled blood TCRbeta repertoires from subjects exposed to, actively infected with, or recovered from COVID-19. Where available, HLA class I and class II types were obtained from metadata supplied by the sample provider rather than from assay-based typing. Samples came from the ongoing ImmuneRACE study (first 160 participants) plus 1,254 subjects from 6 global collaborators. The prospective study material was composed of cDNA or gDNA derived from T cells, B-cell-depleted T cells, or PBMCs. Sample metadata almost always included a de-identified subject ID, COVID-19 status, age in years and sex. General conclusions and limits of the study: Clinical and demographic metadata were provided uncurated, with the amount varying by source and participant.

The origin of this receptor is a human donor with acute or convalescent COVID-19. The donor label of this sample is uncertain. The chain is assembled from TRBV6-5 and TRBJ1-6; the central 7 bases match TRBD1. Sequencing was performed on peripheral blood. The CDR3 region has the sequence CASTLRDRLNSPLHF. The DNA is TGTGCCAGCACCTTAAGGGACAGACTCAATTCACCCCTCCACTTT.